Listed below are T cell receptor beta chains from one sample, sequenced in a study of Graves' ophthalmopathy and Graves' hyperthyroidism. TCRdb independently ran MiXCR on the multiplex PCR reads; one entry per CDR3 protein. Of about 400,000 distinct CDR3 sequences in the sample, around 20% were seen once. Sequenced material: peripheral blood. The receptors were sampled from a woman in her late teens or twenties with Graves' ophthalmopathy. The CDR3 runs from the conserved cysteine through the conserved F or W. The order of the fields is V gene, clone size, D gene, J gene, CDR3 DNA, CDR3 protein. D genes are given only for firm matches. Only part of the rows carry a size: once, few, many, or a class if the clone is expanded.

V gene: TRBV10-3; clone size: many; D gene: TRBD1; J gene: TRBJ2-2; CDR3 DNA: TGTGCCATCAGAAGACAGGGCACGAACACCGGGGAGCTGTTTTTT; CDR3 protein: CAIRRQGTNTGELFF
V gene: TRBV20-1; clone size: many; D gene: -; J gene: TRBJ1-1; CDR3 DNA: TGCAGTGCTAGGACAGTGAACACTGAAGCTTTCTTT; CDR3 protein: CSARTVNTEAFF
V gene: TRBV6-5; clone size: many; D gene: -; J gene: TRBJ2-4; CDR3 DNA: TGTGCCAGCAGTACTACTACTACAGGGAATCCCAAAAACATTCAGTACTTC; CDR3 protein: CASSTTTTGNPKNIQYF
V gene: TRBV2; clone size: -; D gene: -; J gene: TRBJ1-1; CDR3 DNA: TGTGCCAGCAGTTTTCAGGGGAGCTCCACTGAAGCTTTCTTT; CDR3 protein: CASSFQGSSTEAFF
V gene: TRBV19; clone size: -; D gene: -; J gene: TRBJ2-7; CDR3 DNA: TGTGCCAGTAGTGCCCTCCAGAGCTACGAGCAGTACTTC; CDR3 protein: CASSALQSYEQYF
V gene: TRBV7-3; clone size: many; D gene: -; J gene: TRBJ2-2; CDR3 DNA: TGTGCCAGCAGCTCACAGGGATGGCGAAACACCGGGGAGCTGTTTTTT; CDR3 protein: CASSSQGWRNTGELFF
V gene: TRBV11-2; clone size: many; D gene: TRBD2; J gene: TRBJ2-7; CDR3 DNA: TGTGCCAGCAGCCCCTCCACTGGTAGCGGGGGGAGAGGCGAGCAGTACTTC; CDR3 protein: CASSPSTGSGGRGEQYF
V gene: TRBV4-3; clone size: many; D gene: -; J gene: TRBJ1-6; CDR3 DNA: TGCGCCAGCAGCCAAGATGGGGAGGCACCCCTCCACTTT; CDR3 protein: CASSQDGEAPLHF
V gene: TRBV12-3/TRBV12-4; clone size: many; D gene: TRBD1; J gene: TRBJ2-7; CDR3 DNA: TGTACCAGCAGGGGACAGGGTGCCTACGAGCAGTACTTC; CDR3 protein: CTSRGQGAYEQYF
V gene: TRBV7-2; clone size: many; D gene: -; J gene: TRBJ2-3; CDR3 DNA: TGTGCCAGCAGCTTAATTGGACTCTATACGCAGTATTTT; CDR3 protein: CASSLIGLYTQYF
V gene: TRBV11-3; clone size: -; D gene: -; J gene: TRBJ1-5; CDR3 DNA: TGTGCCAGCAGCAATAACCTCCGGGCTCAGCCCCAGCATTTT; CDR3 protein: CASSNNLRAQPQHF
V gene: TRBV30; clone size: many; D gene: -; J gene: TRBJ1-2; CDR3 DNA: TGTGCCTGGAGTCAGGTCTATGGCTACACCTTC; CDR3 protein: CAWSQVYGYTF
V gene: TRBV28; clone size: -; D gene: TRBD2; J gene: TRBJ2-5; CDR3 DNA: TGTGCCAGCAGTTTATACCCGGGACTAGCGGGAGACCAAGAGACCCAGTACTTC; CDR3 protein: CASSLYPGLAGDQETQYF
V gene: TRBV2; clone size: many; D gene: -; J gene: TRBJ1-1; CDR3 DNA: TGTGCCAGCACCGACTACGGGGTTTACACTGAAGCTTTCTTT; CDR3 protein: CASTDYGVYTEAFF
V gene: TRBV10-3; clone size: many; D gene: TRBD1; J gene: TRBJ1-2; CDR3 DNA: TGTGCCATCAGTGAGCGAGACAGGGGAATCTATGGCTACACCTTC; CDR3 protein: CAISERDRGIYGYTF
V gene: TRBV5-1; clone size: -; D gene: TRBD2; J gene: TRBJ2-2; CDR3 DNA: TGCGCCAGCAGCGAACTAGCGGGAGGGCCGGGCACCGGGGAGCTGTTTTTT; CDR3 protein: CASSELAGGPGTGELFF
V gene: TRBV6-5; clone size: many; D gene: -; J gene: TRBJ2-7; CDR3 DNA: TGTGCCAGCACAGGGGCGCTCACCCACGAGCAGTACTTC; CDR3 protein: CASTGALTHEQYF
V gene: TRBV19; clone size: many; D gene: TRBD1; J gene: TRBJ2-7; CDR3 DNA: TGTGCCAGTAGTGAGGGGACAGGCCTCAGCGAGCAGTACTTC; CDR3 protein: CASSEGTGLSEQYF
V gene: TRBV20-1; clone size: many; D gene: -; J gene: TRBJ1-1; CDR3 DNA: TGCAGTGCTAGAGAAAATAGGGGGGGGGCGAACACTGAAGCTTTCTTT; CDR3 protein: CSARENRGGANTEAFF
V gene: TRBV11-2; clone size: -; D gene: TRBD1; J gene: TRBJ2-7; CDR3 DNA: TGTGCCAGCAGTCCCAAACCCCAACAGGGGCCCTACGAGCAGTACTTC; CDR3 protein: CASSPKPQQGPYEQYF
V gene: TRBV6-2/TRBV6-3; clone size: many; D gene: TRBD2; J gene: TRBJ2-7; CDR3 DNA: TGTGCCAGCAGTTACGAGCCAACTAGCGGGGGATCCTACGAGCAGTACTTC; CDR3 protein: CASSYEPTSGGSYEQYF
V gene: TRBV4-2; clone size: many; D gene: -; J gene: TRBJ2-5; CDR3 DNA: TGTGCCAGCAGTCAATTTACTTTAAGACAGGCCCTTCAAGAGACCCAGTACTTC; CDR3 protein: CASSQFTLRQALQETQYF
V gene: TRBV6-2/TRBV6-3; clone size: -; D gene: TRBD1; J gene: TRBJ1-1; CDR3 DNA: TGTGCCAGCAGTTACCCGACATCGGGACAGCCCCTTCGAGGGACTGAAGCTTTCTTT; CDR3 protein: CASSYPTSGQPLRGTEAFF